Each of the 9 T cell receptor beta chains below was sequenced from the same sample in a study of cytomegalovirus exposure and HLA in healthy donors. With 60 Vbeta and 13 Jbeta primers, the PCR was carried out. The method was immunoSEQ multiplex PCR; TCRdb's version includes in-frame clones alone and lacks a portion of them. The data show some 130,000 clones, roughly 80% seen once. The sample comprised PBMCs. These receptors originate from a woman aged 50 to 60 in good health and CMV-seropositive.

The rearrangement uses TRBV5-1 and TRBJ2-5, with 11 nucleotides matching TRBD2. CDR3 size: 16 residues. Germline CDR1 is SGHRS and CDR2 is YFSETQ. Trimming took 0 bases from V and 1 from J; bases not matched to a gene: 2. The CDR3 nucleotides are TGCGCCAGCAGCTTGGGACTAGCGGGGCGCCAAGAGACCCAGTACTTC. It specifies CASSLGLAGRQETQYF.

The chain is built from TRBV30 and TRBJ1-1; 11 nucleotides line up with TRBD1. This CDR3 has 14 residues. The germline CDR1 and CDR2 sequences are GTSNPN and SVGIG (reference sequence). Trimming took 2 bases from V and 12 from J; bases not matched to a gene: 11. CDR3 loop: CAWSWGQGVLKTFF. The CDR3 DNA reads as TGTGCCTGGAGTTGGGGACAGGGGGTACTAAAAACTTTCTTT.

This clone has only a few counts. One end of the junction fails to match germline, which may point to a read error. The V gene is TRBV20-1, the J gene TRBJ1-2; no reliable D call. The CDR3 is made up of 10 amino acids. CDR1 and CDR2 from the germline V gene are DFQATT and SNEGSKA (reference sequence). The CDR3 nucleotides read TGCAGTGCTACGGACTACGGCTACACCTTC. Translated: CSATDYGYTF.

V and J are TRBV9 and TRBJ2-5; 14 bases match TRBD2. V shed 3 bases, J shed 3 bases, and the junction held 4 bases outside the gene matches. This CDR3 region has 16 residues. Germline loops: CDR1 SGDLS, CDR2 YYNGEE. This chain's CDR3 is CASSERLAGGKETQYF. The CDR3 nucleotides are TGTGCCAGCAGCGAGCGACTAGCGGGGGGGAAAGAGACCCAGTACTTC.

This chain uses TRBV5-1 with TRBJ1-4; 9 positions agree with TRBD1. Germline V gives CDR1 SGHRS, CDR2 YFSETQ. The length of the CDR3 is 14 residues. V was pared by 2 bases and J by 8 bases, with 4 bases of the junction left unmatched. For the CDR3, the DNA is TGCGCCAGCAGCTTAGACAGGGGGAAAGAAAAACTGTTTTTT. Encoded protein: CASSLDRGKEKLFF.

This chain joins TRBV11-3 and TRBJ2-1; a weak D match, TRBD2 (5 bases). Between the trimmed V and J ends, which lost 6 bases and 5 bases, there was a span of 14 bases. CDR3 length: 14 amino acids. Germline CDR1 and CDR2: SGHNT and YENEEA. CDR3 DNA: TGTGCCAGCAGGGAAACGGGGTCGGACAATGAGCAGTTCTTC. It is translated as CASRETGSDNEQFF.

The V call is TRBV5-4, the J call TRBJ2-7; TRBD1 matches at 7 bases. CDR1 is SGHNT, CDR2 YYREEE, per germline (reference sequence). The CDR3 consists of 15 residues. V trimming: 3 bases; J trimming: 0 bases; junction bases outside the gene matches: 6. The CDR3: CASSSATGSSYEQYF. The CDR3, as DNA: TGTGCCAGCAGCTCCGCGACAGGGAGCTCCTACGAGCAGTACTTC.

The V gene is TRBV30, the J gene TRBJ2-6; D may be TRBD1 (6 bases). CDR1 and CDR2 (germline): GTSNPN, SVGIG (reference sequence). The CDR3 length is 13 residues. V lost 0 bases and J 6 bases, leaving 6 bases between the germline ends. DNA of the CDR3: TGTGCCTGGAGTGTGGGACAGGCCAACGTCCTGACTTTC. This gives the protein CAWSVGQANVLTF. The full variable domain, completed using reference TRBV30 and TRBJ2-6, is SQTIHQWPATLVQPVGSPLSLECTVEGTSNPNLYWYRQAAGRGLQLLFYSVGIGQISSEVPQNLSASRPQDRQFILSSKKLLLSDSGFYLCAWSVGQANVLTFGAGSRLTVL.

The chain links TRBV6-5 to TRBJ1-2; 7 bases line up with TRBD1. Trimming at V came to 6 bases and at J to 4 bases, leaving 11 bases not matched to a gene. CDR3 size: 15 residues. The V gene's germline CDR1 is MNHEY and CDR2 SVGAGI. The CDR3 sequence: CASRPTGDSFYGYTF. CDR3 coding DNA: TGTGCCAGCAGACCCACAGGGGATTCCTTCTATGGCTACACCTTC.